This TCR beta chain appears in the sequencing data of a study of blood T cell repertoires in COVID-19. Study details: The United States, Italy and Spain provided the acute and convalescent COVID-19 samples. PBMCs, B-cell-depleted T cells, or T cells provided the cDNA or gDNA that made up the material.

As handled by the study authors: Cell counts per sample came from amplifying reference gene primers. Assay: immunoSEQ multiplex PCR; the TCRdb copy retains only in-frame clones and omits some. For V, J and clone size, that table is used; D and trimming come from the DNA. The data hold 200,000 to 300,000 clones, with around 88% observed a single time. There are 13 residues in the CDR3. CDR1 is MNHEY, CDR2 SMNVEV, per germline (reference sequence). Trimming left V 4 bases short and J 3 bases short, with 7 bases between. A few counts support this clone. This receptor was taken from a man between 25 and 39 years old with active or convalescent COVID-19. The V call is TRBV27, the J call TRBJ1-5, with unresolved D. The sequencing sample was made of peripheral blood. CDR3 amino acids: CASSSQVNQPQHF. CDR3 coding DNA: TGTGCCAGCAGTTCCCAGGTCAATCAGCCCCAGCATTTT.